What follows are 32 T cell receptor beta chains derived from one specimen sequenced in a study of regulatory T cells in long-lasting Graves disease. Stated time point: newly diagnosed GD, antithyroid drugs for less than 3 months. RNA from PBMCs was the source of the TCR library. CDR3-region Arm-PCR and iRepertoire HTBI primers produced the TCR beta libraries. TCRdb redid the calling of the multiplex PCR reads with MiXCR, one entry per CDR3 protein. The sample holds around 250,000 distinct CDR3 sequences, about 19% seen once. The sequencing used peripheral blood mononuclear cells (PBMCs), collected at new diagnosis, from a patient treated with antithyroid drugs. The receptors were sampled from a female donor with Graves disease.

The chain carries TRBV9 and TRBJ2-6; 11 bases are a match to TRBD2. After removal of 4 bases from V and 0 bases from J, the junction contained 12 bases not matched to a gene. Germline loops: CDR1 SGDLS, CDR2 YYNGEE. This CDR3 has 20 residues. In DNA, the CDR3 is TGTGCCAGCAGCCTTCGGGGAGGTAGCGGGGGGGCCTCTGGGGCCAACGTCCTGACTTTC. Protein: CASSLRGGSGGASGANVLTF.

This clonotype has a handful of counts. V usage is TRBV19 and J usage is TRBJ2-1; D unclear. The CDR3 covers 13 residues. Looked up from germline, CDR1 is LNHDA and CDR2 is SQIVND (reference sequence). V lost 3 bases to trimming and J lost 5 bases, with 8 bases between them. The CDR3 spells CASSIGQNNEQFF. Here the CDR3 DNA reads TGTGCCAGTAGTATTGGGCAGAACAATGAGCAGTTCTTC.

In its sample, this clonotype was seen a few times. The J gene is TRBJ2-1, the V gene TRBV10-3, with D perhaps TRBD1 (5 bases). V shed 5 bases and J shed 0 bases, with 8 bases lying between them. Germline loops: CDR1 ENHRY, CDR2 SYGVKD. The CDR3 consists of 14 residues. CDR3 bases: TGTGCCATCAGTTGGGGCAGCTCCTACAATGAGCAGTTCTTC. Protein sequence: CAISWGSSYNEQFF.

The rearrangement uses TRBV7-9 and TRBJ1-4, with D uncertain. The CDR3 loop spans 17 amino acids. In germline, CDR1 is SEHNR, CDR2 FQNEAQ (reference sequence). The germline V and J ends were trimmed by 4 bases and 0 bases, with 15 bases remaining between them. This CDR3 reads CASSSRERYATNEKLFF. For the CDR3, the DNA is TGTGCCAGCAGCTCCAGAGAGAGGTATGCAACTAATGAAAAACTGTTTTTT.

This clonotype was recorded many times. The chain employs TRBV12-3 or TRBV12-4 and TRBJ2-5, with 8 bases lining up with TRBD1. With 5 bases clipped from V and 4 bases from J, the junction kept 9 bases outside the gene matches. The CDR3 contains 15 residues. The CDR3 DNA is TGTGCCAGCAGTCTCGGACAGGGTGAAGTAGAGACCCAGTACTTC. It specifies CASSLGQGEVETQYF.

This clonotype was counted many times. V gene TRBV3-1 combines with J gene TRBJ1-2; D is unclear. V shed 2 bases and J shed 4 bases, with 5 bases lying between them. The CDR3 has 12 residues. Germline CDR1 LGHDT, CDR2 YNNKEL (reference sequence). In nucleotides, the CDR3 is TGTGCCAGCAGCCAAAACAGCTATGGCTACACCTTC. It specifies CASSQNSYGYTF.

To note about this clonotype: A clone one base away is much larger, so this may be a read error. The chain uses TRBV7-2 and TRBJ2-3; 7 bases are a match to TRBD1. The germline CDR1 and CDR2 sequences are SGHTA and FQGNSA. Trimming removed 5 bases from V and 4 bases from J; junction bases left unmatched: 3. CDR3 length equals 13 residues. CDR3 nucleotides: TGTGCCAGCAGCCGACAGGGCCCAGATACGCAGTATTTT. Translating gives CASSRQGPDTQYF.

This clonotype was detected many times. The rearrangement joins TRBV5-6 to TRBJ2-1, with TRBD1 matching 8 bases. CDR3 length: 15 residues. Trimming removed 5 bases from V and 7 bases from J; junction bases left unmatched: 11. Germline CDR1 SGHDT, CDR2 YYEEEE. The CDR3 spells CASRPIRTGRNEQFF. CDR3 bases: TGTGCCAGCAGACCGATTAGGACAGGGAGGAATGAGCAGTTCTTC.

As regards this clonotype: It may be a read error: a sequence one base away is much more abundant. The chain joins TRBV12-3 or TRBV12-4 to TRBJ1-2, with no clear D. CDR3 size: 12 residues. The V and J ends lost 7 bases and 3 bases respectively, with 9 bases between them. The CDR3, as DNA: TGTGCCAGCAATTGGAGCCACTATGGCTACACCTTC. Translation: CASNWSHYGYTF.

There are many counts of this clonotype. CDR3 sequence (DNA): TGTGCCAGCAGCTCCCGAGGGGGCGCGAACACTGAAGCTTTCTTT. It codes for CASSSRGGANTEAFF. The rearrangement uses TRBV7-3 and TRBJ1-1; 7 bases fit TRBD1. V lost 4 bases to trimming and J lost 1 base; unmatched junction nucleotides: 6. Germline V lookup: CDR1 SGHTA, CDR2 FQGTGA. The CDR3 totals 15 residues.

This clonotype was counted at least ten times. The rearrangement joins TRBV20-1 to TRBJ1-2; 9 bases line up with TRBD1. Germline V gives CDR1 DFQATT, CDR2 SNEGSKA (reference sequence). Germline trimming cut 3 bases from V and 4 bases from J; bases unmatched to any gene: 6. The CDR3 extends over 14 amino acids. The CDR3 nucleotides are TGCAGTGCTAGGACAGGGGGGGAGAGCTATGGCTACACCTTC. As protein: CSARTGGESYGYTF.

The rearrangement links TRBV7-6 to TRBJ2-5; tentatively, D is TRBD2 (5 bases). Per the germline V gene, CDR1 is SGHVS and CDR2 is FNYEAQ. V was shortened by 5 bases and J by 14 bases, with 21 bases between the two germline ends. The CDR3 is 13 residues long. CDR3 bases: TGTGCCAGCAGCGATCACGGGATGGGCCCGATATACTTC. It yields the protein CASSDHGMGPIYF.

This clonotype was counted many times. Compared with germline, one end of the junction differs, possibly owing to a read error. The rearrangement links TRBV12-5 to TRBJ2-1; no clear D gene. This CDR3 has 17 residues. Per the germline V gene, CDR1 is LGHNT and CDR2 is FRNRAP. The CDR3 spells CASGLVGLVSSFNEQFF. The CDR3, as DNA: TGTGCTAGTGGTTTGGTTGGTCTAGTCTCCTCCTTCAATGAGCAGTTCTTC.

This clonotype was counted at least ten times. The gene calls are TRBV24-1 and TRBJ1-2; D call uncertain. The V gene's germline CDR1 is KGHDR and CDR2 SFDVKD. The CDR3 contains 14 residues. V lost 2 bases, J lost 5 bases, and 11 bases lay in between. Here the CDR3 reads CATSDSFEEYGYTF. The CDR3, as DNA: TGTGCCACCAGTGATTCCTTTGAGGAATATGGCTACACCTTC.

The sample holds many counts of this clonotype. The rearrangement joins TRBV7-2 to TRBJ2-2; TRBD1 matches 12 bases. The J segment lost 6 bases and the V segment lost 4 bases, leaving 6 bases of the junction unmatched. Germline V gene lookup returns CDR1 SGHTA and CDR2 FQGNSA. The CDR3 has 16 residues. CDR3 bases: TGTGCCAGCAGCTCGGGACAGGGGGCTTTGGCCGGGGAGCTGTTTTTT. Translating gives CASSSGQGALAGELFF.

There are many counts of this clonotype. The J gene is TRBJ2-2, the V gene TRBV7-9; weak D call: TRBD1 (5 bases). V was shortened by 5 bases and J by 15 bases, with 19 bases between the two germline ends. This CDR3 is 13 amino acids long. CDR1 and CDR2 (germline): SEHNR, FQNEAQ (reference sequence). CDR3 nucleotide sequence: TGTGCCAGCAGCCCGGACATGCCGGTGTTGGTGTTTTTT. It encodes CASSPDMPVLVFF.

Ten or more counts support this clonotype. The chain carries TRBV11-2 and TRBJ2-2; 11 bases align to TRBD2. Trimming removed 5 bases from V and 5 bases from J; junction bases left unmatched: 13. The CDR3 loop spans 18 amino acids. The germline V gene encodes CDR1 SGHAT and CDR2 FQNNGV. CDR3 sequence reads: CASSPPLAGEAGTGELFF. CDR3 nucleotides: TGTGCCAGCAGCCCCCCACTAGCGGGAGAGGCTGGGACCGGGGAGCTGTTTTTT.

This clonotype was observed many times. The rearrangement links TRBV28 to TRBJ1-2; unclear D gene. The CDR3 sequence is 15 residues long. Trimming left V 2 bases short and J 4 bases short, with 14 bases between. The germline V gene encodes CDR1 MDHEN and CDR2 SYDVKM. The CDR3 nucleotides are TGTGCCAGCAGTTTAGCCTCCCCGGTGGGCTATGGCTACACCTTC. It encodes CASSLASPVGYGYTF.

This clonotype has a count of ten or more. CDR3 sequence (DNA): TGCAGTGCTAGAGATCTAGAAGCGGTCTGGCAGTTCTTC. Translated: CSARDLEAVWQFF. V gene TRBV20-1 combines with J gene TRBJ2-1; the D gene is possibly TRBD2 (5 bases). This CDR3 comprises 13 residues. CDR1 and CDR2 from the germline V gene are DFQATT and SNEGSKA (reference sequence). Trimming cost V 0 bases and J 12 bases, with 15 bases left between them.

This clonotype appeared many times. The chain uses TRBV24-1 and TRBJ2-1; possible D gene TRBD2, 6 bases. The CDR3 is 14 amino acids. Trimming removed 2 bases from V and 9 bases from J, with 13 bases in between. CDR1 and CDR2 from the germline V gene are KGHDR and SFDVKD. The CDR3 loop is CATSDSSGGSEQFF. CDR3 sequence (DNA): TGTGCCACCAGTGATTCCTCCGGGGGTAGTGAGCAGTTCTTC.

About this clonotype itself: Since a much larger clone is just one base distant, this may be a read error. V and J are TRBV2 and TRBJ2-1; TRBD2 matches 10 bases. This CDR3 comprises 14 residues. The junction had 10 bases not matched to a gene; V was cut back by 7 bases and J by 10 bases. Germline CDR1 SNHLY, CDR2 FYNNEI. Here the CDR3 reads CASIRTSGSYEQFF. CDR3 DNA sequence: TGTGCCAGCATCCGGACTAGCGGCTCCTACGAGCAGTTCTTC.

This clonotype was observed a handful of times. The chain couples TRBV7-2 to TRBJ1-1; D gene uncertain. This CDR3 is built from 14 residues. Germline V lookup: CDR1 SGHTA, CDR2 FQGNSA. Trimming took off 3 bases at V and 2 bases at J, with 10 bases between the two ends. The CDR3 here is CASSFKVGNTEAFF. CDR3 coding DNA: TGTGCCAGCAGCTTTAAGGTTGGTAACACTGAAGCTTTCTTT.

The chain couples TRBV2 to TRBJ2-1, with 16 bases matching TRBD2. The V segment lost 6 bases and the J segment 2 bases; nucleotides outside the gene matches: 10. The CDR3 runs 19 residues. CDR1 SNHLY and CDR2 FYNNEI come from the germline V gene. The CDR3 loop is CASRFGTSGRAQPYNEQFF. CDR3 coding DNA: TGTGCCAGCAGATTCGGGACTAGCGGGAGGGCCCAGCCCTACAATGAGCAGTTCTTC. Drawing the rest from reference TRBV2 and TRBJ2-1, the complete variable domain is EPEVTQTPSHQVTQMGQEVILRCVPISNHLYFYWYRQILGQKVEFLVSFYNNEISEKSEIFDDQFSVERPDGSNFTLKIRSTKLEDSAMYFCASRFGTSGRAQPYNEQFFGPGTRLTVL.

The gene calls are TRBV4-3 and TRBJ2-3; D is ambiguous. Trimming removed 0 bases at V and 4 bases at J, with 2 bases between. CDR1 LGHNA and CDR2 YSLEER come from the germline V gene. The CDR3 loop spans 12 amino acids. This chain's CDR3 is CASSQESDTQYF. CDR3 bases: TGCGCCAGCAGCCAAGAATCAGATACGCAGTATTTT.

This clonotype came up many times. The chain uses TRBV7-3 and TRBJ2-1; possibly TRBD1 for D (5 bases). V was shortened by 4 bases and J by 5 bases, with 9 bases between the two germline ends. Germline assignment: CDR1 SGHTA and CDR2 FQGTGA. The CDR3 loop spans 13 amino acids. The CDR3 nucleotides are TGTGCCAGCAGCTCGACAGTTCACAATGAGCAGTTCTTC. This codes for CASSSTVHNEQFF. Supplemented by reference TRBV7-3 and TRBJ2-1, the full variable domain reads GAGVSQTPSNKVTEKGKYVELRCDPISGHTALYWYRQSLGQGPEFLIYFQGTGAADDSGLPNDRFFAVRPEGSVSTLKIQRTERGDSAVYLCASSSTVHNEQFFGPGTRLTVL.

This clonotype was observed at least ten times. The rearrangement joins TRBV7-2 to TRBJ2-2; D gene unclear. Germline values: CDR1 SGHTA, CDR2 FQGNSA. The V end lost 1 base, the J end lost 9 bases, and 9 bases lay between the germline ends. The CDR3 spans 13 residues. In DNA, the CDR3 is TGTGCCAGCAGCTTAGGGGTCGATCGGGAGCTGTTTTTT. This translates into CASSLGVDRELFF.

This clonotype has just a few counts. A read error is possible here, since a much larger clone lies one base away. The chain recombines TRBV6-2 or TRBV6-3 with TRBJ2-2, with TRBD2 matching 8 bases. Germline values: CDR1 MNHEY, CDR2 SVGEGT. The CDR3 is 16 amino acids. The CDR3 here is CASSKLAGTNTGKLFF. CDR3 bases: TGTGCCAGCAGTAAGTTAGCGGGAACGAACACCGGGAAGCTGTTTTTT.

Many counts were recorded for this clonotype. The chain couples TRBV3-1 to TRBJ2-3; D possibly matches TRBD1 or TRBD2 (6 bases each). The V and J ends lost 4 bases and 4 bases respectively, with 9 bases between them. Looked up from germline, CDR1 is LGHDT and CDR2 is YNNKEL (reference sequence). The CDR3 spans 13 residues. CDR3 nucleotide sequence: TGTGCCAGCAGCCCGAGGGGGGCAGATACGCAGTATTTT. Protein sequence: CASSPRGADTQYF.

This clonotype turned up a few times. This is likely a read error, given that the CDR3 carries no conserved phenylalanine or tryptophan at its end. The V call is TRBV2, the J call TRBJ1-2; 8 nucleotides match TRBD1. CDR1 SNHLY and CDR2 FYNNEI come from the germline V gene. The CDR3 spans 13 residues. Germline trimming cut 6 bases from V and 5 bases from J; bases unmatched to any gene: 5. CDR3 bases: TGTGCCAGCAGAGGACAGGGAACGTATGGCTACACCATC. This codes for CASRGQGTYGYTI.

The chain uses TRBV27 and TRBJ1-6; a weak D match, TRBD1 (5 bases). Trimming removed 3 bases from V and 10 bases from J, with 13 bases in between. Germline V gene data show CDR1 as MNHEY and CDR2 as SMNVEV (reference sequence). The length of the CDR3 is 14 residues. The DNA of the CDR3 is TGTGCCAGCAGTTTTGGCCCCGGGGGATCACCCCTCCACTTT. Its translation: CASSFGPGGSPLHF.

This clonotype was found many times. The V and J genes are TRBV6-1 and TRBJ2-7; TRBD1 aligns across 9 bases. Germline lookup yields CDR1 MNHNS and CDR2 SASEGT. Unmatched junction bases numbered 7, after V lost 6 bases and J lost 4 bases. CDR3 length: 14 residues. The CDR3 DNA reads TGTGCCAGCAGCAACCGGACAGGGGTATACGAGCAGTACTTC. Translated, it gives CASSNRTGVYEQYF.

The sample holds many counts of this clonotype. The V call is TRBV12-3 or TRBV12-4, the J call TRBJ2-7, with D possibly being TRBD1 or TRBD2 (5 bases each). The ends were cut back, 5 bases at V and 8 bases at J, with 19 bases in the middle. The CDR3 sequence is 14 residues long. The CDR3 loop reads CASSPGTGSTKQYF. In DNA form, the CDR3 reads TGTGCCAGCAGTCCAGGGACGGGATCTACCAAGCAGTACTTC.